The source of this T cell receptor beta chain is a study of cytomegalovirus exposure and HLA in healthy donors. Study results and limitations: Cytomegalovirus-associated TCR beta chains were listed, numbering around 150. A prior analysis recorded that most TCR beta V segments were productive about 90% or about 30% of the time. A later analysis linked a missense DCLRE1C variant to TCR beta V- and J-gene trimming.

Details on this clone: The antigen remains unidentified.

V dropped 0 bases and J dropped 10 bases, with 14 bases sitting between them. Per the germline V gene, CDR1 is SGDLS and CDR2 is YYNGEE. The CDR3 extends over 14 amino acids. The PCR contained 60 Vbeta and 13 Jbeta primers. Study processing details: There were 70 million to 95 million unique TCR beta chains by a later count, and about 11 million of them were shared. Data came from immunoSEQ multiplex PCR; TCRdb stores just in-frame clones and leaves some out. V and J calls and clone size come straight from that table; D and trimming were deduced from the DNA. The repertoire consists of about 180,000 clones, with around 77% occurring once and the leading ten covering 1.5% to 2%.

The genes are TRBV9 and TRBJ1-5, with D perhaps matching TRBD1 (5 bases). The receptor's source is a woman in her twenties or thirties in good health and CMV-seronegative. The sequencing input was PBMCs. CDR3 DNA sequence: TGTGCCAGCAGCGTAGGGGGGGAATGGGAACCCCAGCATTTT. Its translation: CASSVGGEWEPQHF.